This T cell receptor (beta chain) was sequenced in a study of technical replicates of blood from a handful of donors. TCRdb's copy holds only in-frame clones and misses some; the assay was immunoSEQ multiplex PCR. The sample yields approximately 73,000 clones, about 90% seen once. A single count supports this clone. CDR3 length: 14 amino acids. Germline V gene data show CDR1 as SGDLS and CDR2 as YYNGEE. V lost 3 bases and J lost 3; bases outside the gene matches: 4. The TCR comes from a human donor in good health. The source material was T cells isolated from PBMCs. The chain joins TRBV9 to TRBJ2-7; TRBD2 matches 9 bases. CDR3 amino acids: CASSGGTSSYEQYF. The CDR3 DNA follows: TGTGCCAGCAGCGGCGGGACTAGCAGCTACGAGCAGTACTTC.